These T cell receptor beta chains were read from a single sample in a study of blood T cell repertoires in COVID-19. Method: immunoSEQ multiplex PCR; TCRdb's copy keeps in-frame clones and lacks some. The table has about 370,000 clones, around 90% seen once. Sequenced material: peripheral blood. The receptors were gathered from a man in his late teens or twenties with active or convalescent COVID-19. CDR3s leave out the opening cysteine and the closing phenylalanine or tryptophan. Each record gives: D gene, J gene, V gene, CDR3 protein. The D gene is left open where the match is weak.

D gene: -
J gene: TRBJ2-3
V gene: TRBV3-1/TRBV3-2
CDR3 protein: ASSQGPLTTDTQY

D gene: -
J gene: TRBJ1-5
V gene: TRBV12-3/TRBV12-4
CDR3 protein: ASRYKGNQPQH

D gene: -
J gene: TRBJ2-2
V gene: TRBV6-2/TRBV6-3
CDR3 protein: ASSRGTGELF

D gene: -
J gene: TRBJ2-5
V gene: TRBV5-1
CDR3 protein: ASSFGATGEETQY

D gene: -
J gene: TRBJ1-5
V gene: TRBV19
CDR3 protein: ASSQGLEQPQH

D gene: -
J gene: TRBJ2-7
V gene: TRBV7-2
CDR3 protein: ASSLGGPNEQY

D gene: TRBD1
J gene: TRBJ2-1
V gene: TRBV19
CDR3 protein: ASSIPDYKSGGEQF

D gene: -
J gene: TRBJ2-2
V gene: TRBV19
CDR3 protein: ASSSPGHTGELF

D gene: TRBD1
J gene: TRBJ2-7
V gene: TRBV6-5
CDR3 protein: ASSYLGQGAYEQY

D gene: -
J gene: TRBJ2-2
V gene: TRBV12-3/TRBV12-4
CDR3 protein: ASTQGNTGELF

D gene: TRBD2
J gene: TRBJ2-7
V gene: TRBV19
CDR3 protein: ASSITSGTSGRPGSYEQY

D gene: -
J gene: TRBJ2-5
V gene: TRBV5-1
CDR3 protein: ASSLPRGSQETQY

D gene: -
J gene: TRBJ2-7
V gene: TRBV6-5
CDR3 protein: ASRRSEQY

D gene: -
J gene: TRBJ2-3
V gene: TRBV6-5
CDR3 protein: ASSYARPGDTQY

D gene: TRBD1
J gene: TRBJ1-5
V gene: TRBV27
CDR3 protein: ASSLSPGGGNQPQH

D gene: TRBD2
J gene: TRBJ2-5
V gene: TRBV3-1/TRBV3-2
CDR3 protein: ASRRGLAGGIQETQY

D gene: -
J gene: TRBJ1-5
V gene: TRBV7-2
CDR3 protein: ASSFMGANQPQH

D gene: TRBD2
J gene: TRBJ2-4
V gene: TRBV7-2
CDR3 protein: ASSLAGGVAKNIQY

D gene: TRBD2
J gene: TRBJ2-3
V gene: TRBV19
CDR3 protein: ASSISAGAIDTQY

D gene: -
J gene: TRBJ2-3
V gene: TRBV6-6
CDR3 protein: ASSYASDTDTQY

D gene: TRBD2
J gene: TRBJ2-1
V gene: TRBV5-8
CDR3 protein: ASGEGRAGVYNEQF

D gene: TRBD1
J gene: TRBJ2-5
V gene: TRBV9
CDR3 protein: ASSLGQGASETQY

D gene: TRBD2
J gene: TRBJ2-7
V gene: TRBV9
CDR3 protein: ASSVGGWRGSYEQY

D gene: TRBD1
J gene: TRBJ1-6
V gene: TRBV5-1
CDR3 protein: ASSLGQGNSPLH

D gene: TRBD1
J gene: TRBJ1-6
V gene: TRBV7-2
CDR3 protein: ASSTTGQYNSPLH

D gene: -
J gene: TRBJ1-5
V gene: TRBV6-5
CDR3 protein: ASGWKEQPQH

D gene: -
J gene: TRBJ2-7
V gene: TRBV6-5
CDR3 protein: ASSLTGGTYEQY

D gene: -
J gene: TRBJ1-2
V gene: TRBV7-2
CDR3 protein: ASRPETGNYGYT

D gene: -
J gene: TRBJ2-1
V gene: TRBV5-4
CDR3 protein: ASSPGGLGSVNEQF

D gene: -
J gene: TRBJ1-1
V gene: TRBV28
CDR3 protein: ASSFRGNTEAF

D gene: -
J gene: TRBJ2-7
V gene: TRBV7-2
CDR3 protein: ASSPSPGVYYEQY

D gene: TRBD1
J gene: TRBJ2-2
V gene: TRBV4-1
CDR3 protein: ASSRDRVNTGELF

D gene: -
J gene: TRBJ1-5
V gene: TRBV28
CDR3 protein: ASTPPRLSNQPQH

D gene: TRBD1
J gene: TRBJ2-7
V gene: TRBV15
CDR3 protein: ATSRELQGGGQY

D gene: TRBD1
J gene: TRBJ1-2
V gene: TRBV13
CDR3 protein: ASKARDRGNYGYT

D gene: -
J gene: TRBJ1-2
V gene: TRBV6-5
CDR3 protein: ASRGGRGVYGYT

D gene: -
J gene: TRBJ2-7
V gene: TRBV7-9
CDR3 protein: ASSFPRDRTLPGAQY

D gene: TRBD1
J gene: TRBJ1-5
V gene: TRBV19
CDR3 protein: ASSIDPDRGRRNQPQH

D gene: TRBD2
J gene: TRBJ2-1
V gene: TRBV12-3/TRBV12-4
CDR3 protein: ASRTSGYNEQF

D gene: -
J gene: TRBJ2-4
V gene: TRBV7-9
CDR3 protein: ASSLVAGIAAKNIQY

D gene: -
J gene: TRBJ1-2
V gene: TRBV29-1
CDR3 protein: SVLDSNYGYT

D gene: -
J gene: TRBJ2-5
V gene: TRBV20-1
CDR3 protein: SARLGPQY

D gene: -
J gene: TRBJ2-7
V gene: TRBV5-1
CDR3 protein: ASSLDLPTYEQY

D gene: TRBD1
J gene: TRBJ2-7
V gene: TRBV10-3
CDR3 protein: AISEGQGPYEQY